This T cell receptor (beta chain) comes out of a study of response to subunit inactivated influenza vaccine. TCRdb reprocessed the RT-PCR reads with MiXCR, giving one entry per CDR3 protein. This sample has some 500,000 distinct CDR3 sequences; approximately 12% occur once, and the top ten carry approximately 14%. This clonotype was detected a few times. The CDR3 extends over 14 amino acids. Trimming took 5 bases from V and 8 from J; bases not matched to a gene: 6. Germline loops: CDR1 LGHNA, CDR2 YNFKEQ. The sample in question was PBMCs from blood, obtained 40 to 50 days after vaccination. The chain carries TRBV4-2 and TRBJ2-1, with 10 positions matching TRBD1. The TCR comes from a man aged 50 or older who received an inactivated influenza vaccine. The CDR3 loop is CASSGGQGMDEQFF. The CDR3 DNA is TGTGCCAGCAGCGGGGGACAGGGGATGGATGAGCAGTTCTTC.